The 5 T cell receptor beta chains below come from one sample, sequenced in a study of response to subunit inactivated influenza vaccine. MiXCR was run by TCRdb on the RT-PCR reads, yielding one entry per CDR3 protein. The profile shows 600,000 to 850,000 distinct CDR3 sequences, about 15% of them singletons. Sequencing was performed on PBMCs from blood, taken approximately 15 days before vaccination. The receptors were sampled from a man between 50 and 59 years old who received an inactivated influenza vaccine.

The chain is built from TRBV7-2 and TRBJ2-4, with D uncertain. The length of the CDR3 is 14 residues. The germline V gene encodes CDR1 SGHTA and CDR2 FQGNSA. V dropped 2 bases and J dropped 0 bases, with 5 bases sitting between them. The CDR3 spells CASSLMIAKNIQYF. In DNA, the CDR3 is TGTGCCAGCAGCTTAATGATAGCCAAAAACATTCAGTACTTC.

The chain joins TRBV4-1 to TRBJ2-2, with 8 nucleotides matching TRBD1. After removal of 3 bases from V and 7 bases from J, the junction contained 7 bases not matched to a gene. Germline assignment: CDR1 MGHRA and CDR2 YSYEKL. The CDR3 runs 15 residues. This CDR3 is CASSHGPGQGGELFF. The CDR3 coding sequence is TGCGCCAGCAGCCATGGACCCGGACAGGGCGGGGAGCTGTTTTTT.

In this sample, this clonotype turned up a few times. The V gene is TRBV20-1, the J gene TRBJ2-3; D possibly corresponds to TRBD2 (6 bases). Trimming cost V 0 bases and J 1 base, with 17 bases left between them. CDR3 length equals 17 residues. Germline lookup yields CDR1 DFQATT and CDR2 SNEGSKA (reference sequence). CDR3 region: CSARDPYGAGRTDTQYF. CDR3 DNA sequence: TGCAGTGCTAGAGACCCCTATGGTGCGGGGCGCACAGATACGCAGTATTTT.

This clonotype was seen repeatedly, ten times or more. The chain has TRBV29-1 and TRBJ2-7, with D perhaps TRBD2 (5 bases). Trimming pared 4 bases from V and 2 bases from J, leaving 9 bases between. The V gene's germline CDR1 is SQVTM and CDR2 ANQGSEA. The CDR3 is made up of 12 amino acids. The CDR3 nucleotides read TGCAGCGTTGTTCGGGATACCTACGAGCAGTACTTC. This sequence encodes CSVVRDTYEQYF.

The CDR3 region has the DNA TGTGCCTGGAGTGTTTCGAGGACAGGGCCTAGCACAGATACGCAGTATTTT. Translated, it gives CAWSVSRTGPSTDTQYF. This chain connects TRBV30 to TRBJ2-3; 8 bases are shared with TRBD1. Trimming took 0 bases from V and 0 from J; bases not matched to a gene: 8. Germline CDR1 reads GTSNPN; CDR2 reads SVGIG (reference sequence). CDR3 length: 17 residues.